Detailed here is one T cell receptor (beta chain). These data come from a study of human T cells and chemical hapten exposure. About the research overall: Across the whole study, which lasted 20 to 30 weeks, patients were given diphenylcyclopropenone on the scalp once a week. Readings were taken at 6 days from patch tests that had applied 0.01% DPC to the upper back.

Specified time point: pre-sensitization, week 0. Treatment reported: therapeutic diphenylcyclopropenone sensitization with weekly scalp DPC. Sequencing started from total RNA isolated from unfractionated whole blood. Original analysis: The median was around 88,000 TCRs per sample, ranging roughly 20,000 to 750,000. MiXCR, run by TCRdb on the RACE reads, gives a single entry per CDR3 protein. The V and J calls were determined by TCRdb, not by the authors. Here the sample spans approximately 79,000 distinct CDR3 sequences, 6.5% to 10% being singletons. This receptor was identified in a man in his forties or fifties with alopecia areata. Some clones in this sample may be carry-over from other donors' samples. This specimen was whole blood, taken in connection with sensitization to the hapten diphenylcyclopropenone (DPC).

The CDR3 here is CASSEATDNEQFF. For the CDR3, the DNA is TGTGCCAGCAGTGAGGCTACAGACAATGAGCAGTTCTTC. The chain carries TRBV25-1 and TRBJ2-1, with unresolved D. Per germline, CDR1 MGHDK and CDR2 SYGVNS. V lost 3 bases, J lost 5 bases, and 8 bases lay in between. This CDR3 is built from 13 residues.